This TCR beta chain was profiled in a study of blood T cell repertoires in COVID-19. Study information: From T cells, B-cell-depleted T cells, or PBMCs came the material, which was cDNA or gDNA.

Clones were read by immunoSEQ multiplex PCR, and TCRdb kept only the in-frame ones, dropping some. The table records roughly 260,000 clones, 80% to 90% of them present only once. Sequencing used peripheral blood. This TCR derives from a woman between 40 and 55 years old with acute or convalescent COVID-19.

CDR3 sequence (DNA): TGCGCCAGCAGTCAACCCGACAGGGGGCGAGATAATTCACCCCTCCACTTT. Its translation is CASSQPDRGRDNSPLHF. The chain carries TRBV23-1 and TRBJ1-6; 10 bases map to TRBD1. TRBV23-1 is marked as an open reading frame, function uncertain. CDR3 length: 17 amino acids. V was pared by 2 bases and J by 5 bases, with 6 bases of the junction left unmatched.